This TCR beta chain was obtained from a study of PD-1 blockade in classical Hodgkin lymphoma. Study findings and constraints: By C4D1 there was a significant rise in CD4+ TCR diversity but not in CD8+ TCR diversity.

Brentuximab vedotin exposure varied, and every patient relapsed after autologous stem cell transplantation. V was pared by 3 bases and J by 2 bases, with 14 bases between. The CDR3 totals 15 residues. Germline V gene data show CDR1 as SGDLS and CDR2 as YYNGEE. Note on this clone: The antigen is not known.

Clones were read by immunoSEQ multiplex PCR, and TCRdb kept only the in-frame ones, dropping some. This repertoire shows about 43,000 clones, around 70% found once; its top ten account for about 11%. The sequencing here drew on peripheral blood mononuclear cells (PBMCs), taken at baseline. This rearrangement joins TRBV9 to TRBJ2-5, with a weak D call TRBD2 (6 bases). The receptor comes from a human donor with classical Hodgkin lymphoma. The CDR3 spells CASSDDGTVQETQYF. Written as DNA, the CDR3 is TGTGCCAGCAGCGATGACGGGACTGTACAAGAGACCCAGTACTTC.